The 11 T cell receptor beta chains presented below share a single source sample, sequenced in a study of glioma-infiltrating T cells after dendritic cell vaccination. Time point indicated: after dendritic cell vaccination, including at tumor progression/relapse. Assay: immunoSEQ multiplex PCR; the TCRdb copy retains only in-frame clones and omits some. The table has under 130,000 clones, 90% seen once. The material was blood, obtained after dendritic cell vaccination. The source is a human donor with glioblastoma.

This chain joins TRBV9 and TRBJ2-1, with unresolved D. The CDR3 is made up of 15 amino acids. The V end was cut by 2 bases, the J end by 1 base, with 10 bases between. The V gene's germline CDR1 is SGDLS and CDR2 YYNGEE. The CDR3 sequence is CASSVRGQSYNEQFF. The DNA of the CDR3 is TGTGCCAGCAGCGTTAGAGGCCAGTCCTACAATGAGCAGTTCTTC. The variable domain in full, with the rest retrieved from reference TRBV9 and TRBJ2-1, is DSGVTQTPKHLITATGQRVTLRCSPRSGDLSVYWYQQSLDQGLQFLIQYYNGEERAKGNILERFSAQQFPDLHSELNLSSLELGDSALYFCASSVRGQSYNEQFFGPGTRLTVL.

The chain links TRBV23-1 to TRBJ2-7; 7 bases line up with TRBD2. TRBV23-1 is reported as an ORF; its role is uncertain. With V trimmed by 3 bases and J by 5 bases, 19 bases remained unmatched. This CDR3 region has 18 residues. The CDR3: CASSQPQSSGPSWHEQYF. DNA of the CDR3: TGCGCCAGCAGTCAGCCCCAATCTAGCGGCCCAAGTTGGCACGAGCAGTACTTC.

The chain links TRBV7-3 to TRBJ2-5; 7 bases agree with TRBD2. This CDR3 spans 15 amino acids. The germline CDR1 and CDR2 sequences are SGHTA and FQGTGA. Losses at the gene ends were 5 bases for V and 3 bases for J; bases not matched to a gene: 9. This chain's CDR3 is CASSVIAGTKETQYF. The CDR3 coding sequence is TGTGCCAGCAGCGTGATCGCCGGGACTAAAGAGACCCAGTACTTC.

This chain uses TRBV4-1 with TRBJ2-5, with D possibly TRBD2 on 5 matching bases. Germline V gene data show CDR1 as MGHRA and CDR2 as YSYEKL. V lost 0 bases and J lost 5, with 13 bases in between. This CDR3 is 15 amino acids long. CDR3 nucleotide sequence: TGCGCCAGCAGCCAAGATCCTCTACCGGGGGAGACCCAGTACTTC. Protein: CASSQDPLPGETQYF.

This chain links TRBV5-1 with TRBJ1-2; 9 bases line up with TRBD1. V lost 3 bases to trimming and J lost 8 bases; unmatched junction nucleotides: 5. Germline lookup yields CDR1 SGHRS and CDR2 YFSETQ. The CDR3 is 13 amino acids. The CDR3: CASSWTGDVGYTF. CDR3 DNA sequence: TGCGCCAGCAGCTGGACAGGGGATGTAGGCTACACCTTC.

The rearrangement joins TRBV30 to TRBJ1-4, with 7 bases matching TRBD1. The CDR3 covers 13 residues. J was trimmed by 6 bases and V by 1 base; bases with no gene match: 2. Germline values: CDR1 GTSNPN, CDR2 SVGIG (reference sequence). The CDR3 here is CAWSGDSYEKLFF. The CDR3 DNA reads TGTGCCTGGAGTGGGGACAGTTATGAAAAACTGTTTTTT.

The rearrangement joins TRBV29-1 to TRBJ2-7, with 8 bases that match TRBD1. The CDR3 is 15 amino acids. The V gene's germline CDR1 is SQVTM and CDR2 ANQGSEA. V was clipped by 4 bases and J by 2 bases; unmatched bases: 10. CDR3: CSVVPTGDPTYEQYF. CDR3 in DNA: TGCAGCGTTGTTCCGACAGGGGATCCTACCTACGAGCAGTACTTC.

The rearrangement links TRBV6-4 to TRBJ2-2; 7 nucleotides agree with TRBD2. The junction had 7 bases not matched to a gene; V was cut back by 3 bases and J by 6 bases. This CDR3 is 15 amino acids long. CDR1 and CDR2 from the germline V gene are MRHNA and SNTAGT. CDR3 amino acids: CASSEDRLAPGELFF. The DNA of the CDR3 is TGTGCCAGCAGTGAGGACCGACTAGCACCCGGGGAGCTGTTTTTT.

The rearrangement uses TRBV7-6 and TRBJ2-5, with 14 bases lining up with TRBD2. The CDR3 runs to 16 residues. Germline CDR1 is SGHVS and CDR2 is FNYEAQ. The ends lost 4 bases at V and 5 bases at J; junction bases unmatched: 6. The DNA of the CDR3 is TGTGCCAGCAGCTCCCGGACTAGCGGGAGGATTGAGACCCAGTACTTC. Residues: CASSSRTSGRIETQYF.

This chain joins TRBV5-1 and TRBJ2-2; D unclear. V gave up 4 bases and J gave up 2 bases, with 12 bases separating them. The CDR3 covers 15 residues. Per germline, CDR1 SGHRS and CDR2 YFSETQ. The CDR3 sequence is CASSPTETNTGELFF. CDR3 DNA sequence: TGCGCCAGCAGCCCCACAGAGACAAACACCGGGGAGCTGTTTTTT. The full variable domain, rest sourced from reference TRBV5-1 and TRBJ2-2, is KAGVTQTPRYLIKTRGQQVTLSCSPISGHRSVSWYQQTPGQGLQFLFEYFSETQRNKGNFPGRFSGRQFSNSRSEMNVSTLELGDSALYLCASSPTETNTGELFFGEGSRLTVL.

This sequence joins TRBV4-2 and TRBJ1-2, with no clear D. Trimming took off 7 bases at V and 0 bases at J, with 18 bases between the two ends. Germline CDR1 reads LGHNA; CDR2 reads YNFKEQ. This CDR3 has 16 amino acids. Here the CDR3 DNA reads TGTGCCAGCAACCCGGGAGACGGATTAGCTAACTATGGCTACACCTTC. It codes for CASNPGDGLANYGYTF.